This entry concerns a single T cell receptor (beta chain). What it binds is unknown. The PCR was carried out with 60 Vbeta primers and 13 Jbeta primers. This table comes from immunoSEQ multiplex PCR, and its TCRdb copy is limited to in-frame clones, with some not included. The sample holds some 110,000 clones, about 80% seen once. This specimen comes from a study of cytomegalovirus exposure and HLA in healthy donors. The study, taken as a whole, reports: Rare sequences made up most TCRs, while some public TCRs were found in many donors.

Germline CDR1 and CDR2: LGHNA and YNFKEQ. V lost 0 bases and J lost 0, with 11 bases in between. The CDR3 loop spans 16 amino acids. The chain carries TRBV4-2 and TRBJ1-2; no definite D call. The sequence was collected from a young man in good health and CMV-seropositive. The sample was PBMCs. Written as DNA, the CDR3 is TGTGCCAGCAGCCAAGATTACAGCACTTCTAACTATGGCTACACCTTC. Protein product: CASSQDYSTSNYGYTF.